This is a list of T cell receptor beta chains from one sample in a study of cytomegalovirus exposure and HLA in healthy donors. Here immunoSEQ multiplex PCR was the method, and the copy in TCRdb shows in-frame clones only, minus some. Of under 200,000 clones in the sample, around 77% are singletons; the top ten hold 1%. Sequenced input: PBMCs. Every receptor here comes from a woman in her forties or fifties in good health and CMV-seropositive. Both conserved end residues are part of each CDR3. Each record gives: clone size, V gene, J gene, D gene, CDR3 length, CDR3 protein, CDR3 DNA. D genes are given only for firm matches. Only some rows state a clone size, as once, few, many or a class for expanded clones.

abundance: NA; v_gene: TRBV7-8; j_gene: TRBJ2-7; d_gene: NA; len: 13; CDR3aa: CASSLVSSYEQYF; CDR3nt: TGTGCCAGCAGCTTAGTGAGCTCCTACGAGCAGTACTTC
abundance: NA; v_gene: TRBV27; j_gene: TRBJ2-5; d_gene: NA; len: 19; CDR3aa: CASSLSGGLDWVFQETQYF; CDR3nt: TGTGCCAGCAGTTTATCGGGCGGGCTAGATTGGGTGTTCCAAGAGACCCAGTACTTC
abundance: once; v_gene: TRBV28; j_gene: TRBJ1-4; d_gene: NA; len: 14; CDR3aa: CASSSSATGEKLFF; CDR3nt: TGTGCCAGCAGTTCCTCAGCGACAGGAGAAAAACTGTTTTTT
abundance: once; v_gene: TRBV19; j_gene: TRBJ1-5; d_gene: NA; len: 15; CDR3aa: CASTPTQGPNQPQHF; CDR3nt: TGTGCCAGTACCCCTACACAGGGACCGAATCAGCCCCAGCATTTT
abundance: NA; v_gene: TRBV6-5; j_gene: TRBJ2-3; d_gene: NA; len: 16; CDR3aa: CASSYSNGGATDTQYF; CDR3nt: TGTGCCAGCAGTTACTCGAATGGGGGGGCTACAGATACGCAGTATTTT
abundance: NA; v_gene: TRBV6-5; j_gene: TRBJ2-7; d_gene: NA; len: 14; CDR3aa: CASSYEPGTHEQYF; CDR3nt: TGTGCCAGCAGTTACGAACCGGGTACCCACGAGCAGTACTTC
abundance: NA; v_gene: TRBV9; j_gene: TRBJ2-3; d_gene: NA; len: 18; CDR3aa: CASSQSVIGGGTSDTQYF; CDR3nt: TGTGCCAGCAGCCAAAGCGTAATCGGGGGTGGAACCTCAGATACGCAGTATTTT
abundance: once; v_gene: TRBV7-2; j_gene: TRBJ2-3; d_gene: TRBD2; len: 16; CDR3aa: CASSLQLAGATDTQYF; CDR3nt: TGTGCCAGCAGCCTACAACTAGCGGGGGCCACAGATACGCAGTATTTT
abundance: NA; v_gene: TRBV7-9; j_gene: TRBJ1-1; d_gene: NA; len: 14; CDR3aa: CASSLASTRGEAFF; CDR3nt: TGTGCCAGCAGCTTAGCGTCGACCAGAGGTGAAGCTTTCTTT
abundance: NA; v_gene: TRBV27; j_gene: TRBJ1-1; d_gene: NA; len: 18; CDR3aa: CASRKLQGHRHMNTEAFF; CDR3nt: TGTGCCAGCCGAAAATTACAGGGTCACCGACACATGAACACTGAAGCTTTCTTT
abundance: NA; v_gene: TRBV5-6; j_gene: TRBJ1-1; d_gene: NA; len: 15; CDR3aa: CASSPSGSGLPEAFF; CDR3nt: TGTGCCAGCAGTCCCTCAGGGTCTGGTTTACCTGAAGCTTTCTTT
abundance: NA; v_gene: TRBV29-1; j_gene: TRBJ1-2; d_gene: TRBD1; len: 17; CDR3aa: CSVEVAQGDRENYGYTF; CDR3nt: TGCAGCGTTGAAGTGGCCCAGGGGGATAGGGAGAACTATGGCTACACCTTC
abundance: NA; v_gene: TRBV9; j_gene: TRBJ1-5; d_gene: NA; len: 13; CDR3aa: CASSVWGDQPQHF; CDR3nt: TGTGCCAGCAGCGTATGGGGGGATCAGCCCCAGCATTTT
abundance: NA; v_gene: TRBV27; j_gene: TRBJ2-5; d_gene: NA; len: 14; CDR3aa: CASSLQGGLGTQYF; CDR3nt: TGTGCCAGCAGTTTACAGGGAGGATTGGGGACCCAGTACTTC
abundance: NA; v_gene: TRBV18; j_gene: TRBJ1-1; d_gene: NA; len: 14; CDR3aa: CASSPGGGSTEAFF; CDR3nt: TGTGCCAGCTCACCAGGTGGGGGGAGCACTGAAGCTTTCTTT
abundance: NA; v_gene: TRBV5-1; j_gene: TRBJ1-6; d_gene: TRBD1; len: 16; CDR3aa: CASSLAAGTGASPLHF; CDR3nt: TGCGCCAGCAGCTTGGCCGCCGGGACAGGGGCTTCACCCCTCCACTTT
abundance: NA; v_gene: TRBV7-9; j_gene: TRBJ1-1; d_gene: NA; len: 14; CDR3aa: CASSWSQRNTEAFF; CDR3nt: TGTGCCAGCAGCTGGTCACAGAGAAACACTGAAGCTTTCTTT
abundance: NA; v_gene: TRBV11-3; j_gene: TRBJ2-1; d_gene: TRBD1; len: 15; CDR3aa: CASSSTGGPYNEQFF; CDR3nt: TGTGCCAGCAGCTCCACAGGGGGCCCCTACAATGAGCAGTTCTTC
abundance: NA; v_gene: TRBV27; j_gene: TRBJ1-1; d_gene: NA; len: 15; CDR3aa: CASSPGRGWYTEAFF; CDR3nt: TGTGCCAGCAGTCCCGGACGAGGGTGGTACACTGAAGCTTTCTTT
abundance: few; v_gene: TRBV2; j_gene: TRBJ2-1; d_gene: TRBD1; len: 14; CDR3aa: CASSGQGEYPKQFF; CDR3nt: TGTGCCAGCAGTGGACAGGGAGAATACCCCAAGCAGTTCTTC
abundance: NA; v_gene: TRBV5-4; j_gene: TRBJ1-2; d_gene: NA; len: 17; CDR3aa: CASSPPHSLRPSYGYTF; CDR3nt: TGTGCCAGCAGCCCCCCCCACTCTCTCCGCCCTTCCTATGGCTACACCTTC
abundance: NA; v_gene: TRBV27; j_gene: TRBJ2-7; d_gene: TRBD1; len: 13; CDR3aa: CASSLTGYHEQYF; CDR3nt: TGTGCCAGCAGCCTGACAGGGTATCACGAGCAGTACTTC
abundance: NA; v_gene: TRBV6-5; j_gene: TRBJ1-6; d_gene: TRBD1; len: 15; CDR3aa: CASSRAGGPNSPLHF; CDR3nt: TGTGCCAGCAGTAGGGCAGGGGGCCCCAATTCACCCCTCCACTTT
abundance: once; v_gene: TRBV7-9; j_gene: TRBJ2-1; d_gene: NA; len: 12; CDR3aa: CASSLLDGEQFF; CDR3nt: TGTGCCAGCAGCTTACTAGACGGTGAGCAGTTCTTC
abundance: NA; v_gene: TRBV19; j_gene: TRBJ2-1; d_gene: TRBD2; len: 16; CDR3aa: CASSMSAGRSYNEQFF; CDR3nt: TGTGCCAGTAGTATGTCAGCGGGAAGGTCCTACAATGAGCAGTTCTTC
abundance: NA; v_gene: TRBV18; j_gene: TRBJ2-3; d_gene: TRBD2; len: 17; CDR3aa: CASSPQTTSGGTDTQYF; CDR3nt: TGTGCCAGCTCACCACAAACGACTAGCGGGGGGACAGATACGCAGTATTTT
abundance: NA; v_gene: TRBV5-1; j_gene: TRBJ2-3; d_gene: TRBD2; len: 18; CDR3aa: CASSPGPAGSLGTDTQYF; CDR3nt: TGCGCCAGCAGCCCTGGGCCAGCGGGGAGCCTCGGCACAGATACGCAGTATTTT
abundance: NA; v_gene: TRBV4-2; j_gene: TRBJ1-2; d_gene: NA; len: 13; CDR3aa: CASAAPGSSGYTF; CDR3nt: TGTGCCAGCGCCGCCCCAGGGTCGTCCGGCTACACCTTC
abundance: NA; v_gene: TRBV5-1; j_gene: TRBJ2-2; d_gene: NA; len: 15; CDR3aa: CASKQGAVNTGELFF; CDR3nt: TGCGCCAGCAAACAAGGGGCAGTTAACACCGGGGAGCTGTTTTTT
abundance: NA; v_gene: TRBV6-5; j_gene: TRBJ2-3; d_gene: NA; len: 14; CDR3aa: CASSYTQGTDTQYF; CDR3nt: TGTGCCAGCAGTTACACACAGGGCACAGATACGCAGTATTTT
abundance: NA; v_gene: TRBV18; j_gene: TRBJ2-1; d_gene: TRBD2; len: 15; CDR3aa: CASSLRTSGDNEQFF; CDR3nt: TGTGCCAGCTCACTACGGACTAGCGGCGACAATGAGCAGTTCTTC
abundance: NA; v_gene: TRBV5-4; j_gene: TRBJ1-3; d_gene: NA; len: 13; CDR3aa: CASSLGSRNTIYF; CDR3nt: TGTGCCAGCAGCTTGGGTAGCAGAAACACCATATATTTT
abundance: NA; v_gene: TRBV29-1; j_gene: TRBJ2-2; d_gene: NA; len: 14; CDR3aa: CSASAAVNTGELFF; CDR3nt: TGCAGCGCCTCCGCGGCGGTGAACACCGGGGAGCTGTTTTTT
abundance: NA; v_gene: TRBV7-2; j_gene: TRBJ1-2; d_gene: NA; len: 15; CDR3aa: CASSLGRAVNYGYTF; CDR3nt: TGTGCCAGCAGCTTAGGGCGGGCAGTCAACTATGGCTACACCTTC
abundance: NA; v_gene: TRBV7-8; j_gene: TRBJ2-5; d_gene: NA; len: 15; CDR3aa: CASSLYGGPRETQYF; CDR3nt: TGTGCCAGCAGCTTATACGGGGGGCCGCGGGAGACCCAGTACTTC
abundance: few; v_gene: TRBV29-1; j_gene: TRBJ1-1; d_gene: TRBD1; len: 11; CDR3aa: CSGDRNTEAFF; CDR3nt: TGCAGCGGGGACAGGAACACTGAAGCTTTCTTT
abundance: NA; v_gene: TRBV28; j_gene: TRBJ2-5; d_gene: NA; len: 13; CDR3aa: CASSSTGPETQYF; CDR3nt: TGTGCCAGCAGTTCCACAGGGCCAGAGACCCAGTACTTC
abundance: NA; v_gene: TRBV18; j_gene: TRBJ2-4; d_gene: TRBD1; len: 16; CDR3aa: CASSPLQGAAKNIQYF; CDR3nt: TGTGCCAGCTCACCACTCCAGGGGGCGGCCAAAAACATTCAGTACTTC
abundance: NA; v_gene: TRBV19; j_gene: TRBJ1-6; d_gene: TRBD1; len: 14; CDR3aa: CASSRDRNNSPLHF; CDR3nt: TGTGCCAGTAGTAGGGACAGAAATAATTCACCCCTCCACTTT
abundance: NA; v_gene: TRBV5-1; j_gene: TRBJ2-1; d_gene: TRBD1; len: 15; CDR3aa: CASRTILTGDNEQFF; CDR3nt: TGCGCCAGCAGGACGATACTGACAGGGGACAATGAGCAGTTCTTC
abundance: NA; v_gene: TRBV7-2; j_gene: TRBJ2-4; d_gene: TRBD1; len: 12; CDR3aa: CASSFGTGDQYF; CDR3nt: TGTGCCAGCAGCTTCGGGACAGGGGATCAGTACTTC
abundance: NA; v_gene: TRBV28; j_gene: TRBJ1-2; d_gene: TRBD1; len: 15; CDR3aa: CASSLRDRELSGYTF; CDR3nt: TGTGCCAGCAGTTTAAGGGACAGGGAACTCTCGGGCTACACCTTC
abundance: NA; v_gene: TRBV19; j_gene: TRBJ1-2; d_gene: NA; len: 15; CDR3aa: CASTRGTTTNYGYTF; CDR3nt: TGTGCCAGTACTAGGGGGACTACAACTAACTATGGCTACACCTTC
abundance: NA; v_gene: TRBV4-3; j_gene: TRBJ1-5; d_gene: NA; len: 13; CDR3aa: CASSQDRGTPQHF; CDR3nt: TGCGCCAGCAGCCAAGACCGGGGTACTCCCCAGCATTTT
abundance: NA; v_gene: TRBV6-5; j_gene: TRBJ2-5; d_gene: TRBD1; len: 12; CDR3aa: CASRTGTGTQYF; CDR3nt: TGTGCCAGCAGAACCGGGACAGGGACACAGTACTTC
abundance: NA; v_gene: TRBV28; j_gene: TRBJ1-2; d_gene: NA; len: 16; CDR3aa: CASSSPGHPRNYGYTF; CDR3nt: TGTGCCAGCAGCTCCCCAGGACACCCTAGAAACTATGGCTACACCTTC
abundance: NA; v_gene: TRBV19; j_gene: TRBJ2-7; d_gene: TRBD1; len: 16; CDR3aa: CASSAGQGFSSYEQYF; CDR3nt: TGTGCCAGTAGCGCGGGACAGGGCTTTTCTTCCTACGAGCAGTACTTC
abundance: once; v_gene: TRBV18; j_gene: TRBJ2-7; d_gene: TRBD1; len: 15; CDR3aa: CASSPVSGQGNEQYF; CDR3nt: TGTGCCAGCTCACCGGTGTCGGGACAGGGAAACGAGCAGTACTTC
abundance: once; v_gene: TRBV9; j_gene: TRBJ1-4; d_gene: NA; len: 14; CDR3aa: CASSVGRGNEKLFF; CDR3nt: TGTGCCAGCAGCGTAGGGCGAGGAAATGAAAAACTGTTTTTT
abundance: NA; v_gene: TRBV4-1; j_gene: TRBJ2-3; d_gene: TRBD2; len: 15; CDR3aa: CASSHNGLAADTQYF; CDR3nt: TGCGCCAGCAGCCACAACGGACTAGCAGCGGATACGCAGTATTTT
abundance: NA; v_gene: TRBV19; j_gene: TRBJ1-2; d_gene: NA; len: 14; CDR3aa: CASRLLDRSEGYTF; CDR3nt: TGTGCCAGTAGATTACTCGACAGATCTGAGGGCTACACCTTC
abundance: NA; v_gene: TRBV19; j_gene: TRBJ1-5; d_gene: TRBD1; len: 18; CDR3aa: CASSHTFPRDRHNQPQHF; CDR3nt: TGTGCCAGTAGTCACACTTTCCCCCGGGACAGGCACAATCAGCCCCAGCATTTT
abundance: NA; v_gene: TRBV20-1; j_gene: TRBJ2-7; d_gene: NA; len: 11; CDR3aa: CSAERSYEQYF; CDR3nt: TGCAGTGCCGAGCGTTCCTACGAGCAGTACTTC
abundance: NA; v_gene: TRBV19; j_gene: TRBJ2-5; d_gene: TRBD1; len: 16; CDR3aa: CASSTQTGGLGETQYF; CDR3nt: TGTGCCAGTAGTACCCAGACAGGGGGCTTGGGAGAGACCCAGTACTTC
abundance: NA; v_gene: TRBV19; j_gene: TRBJ1-2; d_gene: NA; len: 13; CDR3aa: CASSFTVNYGYTF; CDR3nt: TGTGCCAGTAGTTTCACAGTCAACTATGGCTACACCTTC
abundance: NA; v_gene: TRBV4-1; j_gene: TRBJ1-1; d_gene: TRBD1; len: 13; CDR3aa: CASSQDRDTEAFF; CDR3nt: TGCGCCAGCAGCCAGGACAGGGACACTGAAGCTTTCTTT
abundance: NA; v_gene: TRBV7-2; j_gene: TRBJ1-1; d_gene: NA; len: 14; CDR3aa: CASSLDGGGTEAFF; CDR3nt: TGTGCCAGCAGCTTAGACGGCGGGGGAACTGAAGCTTTCTTT
abundance: NA; v_gene: TRBV15; j_gene: TRBJ1-3; d_gene: NA; len: 15; CDR3aa: CATSRGGPAGNTIYF; CDR3nt: TGTGCCACCAGCAGGGGGGGGCCGGCTGGAAACACCATATATTTT
abundance: few; v_gene: TRBV6-5; j_gene: TRBJ1-3; d_gene: NA; len: 13; CDR3aa: CASRESSGNTIYF; CDR3nt: TGTGCCAGCAGGGAGAGCTCTGGAAACACCATATATTTT
abundance: NA; v_gene: TRBV23-1; j_gene: TRBJ2-7; d_gene: TRBD2; len: 16; CDR3aa: CASSQSRRGGSYEQYF; CDR3nt: TGCGCCAGCAGTCAATCGAGGCGGGGAGGGTCCTACGAGCAGTACTTC